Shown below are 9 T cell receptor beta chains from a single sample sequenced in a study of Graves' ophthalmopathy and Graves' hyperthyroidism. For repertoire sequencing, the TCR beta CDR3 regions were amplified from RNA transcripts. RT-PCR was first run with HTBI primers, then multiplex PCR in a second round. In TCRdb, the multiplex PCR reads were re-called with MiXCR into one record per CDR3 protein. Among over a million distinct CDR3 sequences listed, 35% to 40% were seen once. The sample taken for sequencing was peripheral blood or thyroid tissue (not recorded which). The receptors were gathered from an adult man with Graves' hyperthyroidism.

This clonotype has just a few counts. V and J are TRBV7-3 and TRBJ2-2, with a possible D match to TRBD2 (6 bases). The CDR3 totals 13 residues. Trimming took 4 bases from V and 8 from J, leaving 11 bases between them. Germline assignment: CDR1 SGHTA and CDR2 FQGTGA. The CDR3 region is CASSYPGVGELFF. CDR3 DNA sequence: TGTGCCAGCAGCTACCCGGGAGTGGGGGAGCTGTTTTTT.

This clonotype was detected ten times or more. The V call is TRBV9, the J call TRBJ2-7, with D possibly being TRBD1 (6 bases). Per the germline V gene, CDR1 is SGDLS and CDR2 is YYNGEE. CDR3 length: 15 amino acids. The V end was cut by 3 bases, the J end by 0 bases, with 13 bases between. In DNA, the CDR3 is TGTGCCAGCAGCGCCCGGGACACCAGCTCCTACGAGCAGTACTTC. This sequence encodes CASSARDTSSYEQYF.

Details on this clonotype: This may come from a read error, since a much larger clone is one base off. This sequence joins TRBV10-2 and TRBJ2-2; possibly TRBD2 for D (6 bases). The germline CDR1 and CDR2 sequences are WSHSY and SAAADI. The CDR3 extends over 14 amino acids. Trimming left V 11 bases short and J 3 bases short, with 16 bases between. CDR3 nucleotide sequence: TGCGCCGGCCTCAATCGGGGGTACACCGGGGAGCTGTTTTTT. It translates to CAGLNRGYTGELFF.

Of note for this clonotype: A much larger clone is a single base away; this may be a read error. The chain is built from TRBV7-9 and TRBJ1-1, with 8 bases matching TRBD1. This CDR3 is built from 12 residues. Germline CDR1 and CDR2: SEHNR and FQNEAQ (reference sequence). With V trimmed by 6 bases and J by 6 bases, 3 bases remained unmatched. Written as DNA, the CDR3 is TGTGCCAGCAGAGACAGGGGATCTGAAGCTTTCTTT. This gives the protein CASRDRGSEAFF. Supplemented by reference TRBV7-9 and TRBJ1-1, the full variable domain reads DTGVSQNPRHKITKRGQNVTFRCDPISEHNRLYWYRQTLGQGPEFLTYFQNEAQLEKSRLLSDRFSAERPKGSFSTLEIQRTEQGDSAMYLCASRDRGSEAFFGQGTRLTVV.

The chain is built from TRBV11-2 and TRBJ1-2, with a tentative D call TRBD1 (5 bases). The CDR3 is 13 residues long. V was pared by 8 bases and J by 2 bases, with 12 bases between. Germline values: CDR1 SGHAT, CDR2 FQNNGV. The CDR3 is CASLTRGNYGYTF. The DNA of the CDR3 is TGTGCCAGCTTAACGCGGGGGAACTATGGCTACACCTTC.

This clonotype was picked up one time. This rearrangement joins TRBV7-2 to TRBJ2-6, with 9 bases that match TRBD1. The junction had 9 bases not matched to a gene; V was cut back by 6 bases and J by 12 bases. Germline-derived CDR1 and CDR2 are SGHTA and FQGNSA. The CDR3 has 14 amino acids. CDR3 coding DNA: TGTGCCAGCAGGTCTGGGACAGGGAGAACCGTCCTGACTTTC. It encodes CASRSGTGRTVLTF.

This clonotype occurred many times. In DNA, the CDR3 is TGTGCCAGCAGCCTTCAATCTAGCGGGGGGGCCTACGAGCAGTACTTC. It codes for CASSLQSSGGAYEQYF. The V call is TRBV7-2, the J call TRBJ2-7, with 12 bases identical to TRBD2. This CDR3 has 16 amino acids. V was clipped by 5 bases and J by 2 bases; unmatched bases: 7. Germline lookup yields CDR1 SGHTA and CDR2 FQGNSA.

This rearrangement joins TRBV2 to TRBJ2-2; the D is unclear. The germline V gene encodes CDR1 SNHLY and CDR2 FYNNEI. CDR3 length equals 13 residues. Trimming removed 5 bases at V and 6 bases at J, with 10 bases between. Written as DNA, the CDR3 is TGTGCCAGCAGTCCCAGCCAGTCCGGGGAGCTGTTTTTT. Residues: CASSPSQSGELFF.

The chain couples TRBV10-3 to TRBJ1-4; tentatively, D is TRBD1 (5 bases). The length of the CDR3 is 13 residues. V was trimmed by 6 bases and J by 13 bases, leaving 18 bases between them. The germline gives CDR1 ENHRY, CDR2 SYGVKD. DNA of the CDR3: TGTGCCATCAGCGCCGGGGGAACGGAAGTACTGTTTTTT. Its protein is CAISAGGTEVLFF.